A selection of T cell receptor beta chains follows, all from one sample in a study of vaccination and CD4 T cells after COVID-19. For these receptors, no antigen is known. TCRdb re-analysed the PCR reads in MiXCR, keeping a single row per CDR3 protein. The sample gives thousands of distinct CDR3 sequences, roughly 48% of which show up once; 25% to 30% is in the top ten. Sequencing input: CD4+ T cells from blood, cultured in vitro. All receptors come from a human donor in good health. Both conserved end residues are part of each CDR3. The D gene is left open where the match is weak. Only some rows state a clone size, as once, few, many or a class for expanded clones.

CASSQGQGAWYSEAFF TGCGCCAGCAGCCAAGGGCAGGGGGCATGGTACTCTGAAGCTTTCTTT 16 TRBJ1-1 TRBD1 once TRBV4-1
CSARDLLAGDEGSYEQYF TGCAGTGCTAGAGATCTGCTAGCGGGAGACGAGGGGTCCTACGAGCAGTACTTC 18 TRBJ2-7 TRBD2 few TRBV20-1
CASSYGQQKNTEAFF TGTGCCAGCAGTTACGGACAGCAAAAGAACACTGAAGCTTTCTTT 15 TRBJ1-1 . . TRBV6-5
CASSNGQGGRNTIYF TGTGCCAGTAGTAACGGACAGGGGGGAAGAAACACCATATATTTT 15 TRBJ1-3 TRBD1 . TRBV19
CASSDRGRDTGELFF TGCGCCAGCAGCGACCGGGGGAGGGACACCGGGGAGCTGTTTTTT 15 TRBJ2-2 TRBD2 once TRBV10-2
CASSPYLGLANEQFF TGTGCCAGTAGTCCCTACCTCGGACTAGCTAATGAGCAGTTCTTC 15 TRBJ2-1 TRBD2 . TRBV19
CSARNPGQGNQPQHF TGCAGTGCTAGAAACCCGGGACAGGGAAATCAGCCCCAGCATTTT 15 TRBJ1-5 TRBD1 . TRBV20-1
CASSFPDGPSEQFF TGTGCCAGCAGTTTCCCGGACGGCCCCAGTGAGCAGTTCTTC 14 TRBJ2-1 . . TRBV28
CSVELFRTSGSTDTQYF TGCAGCGTTGAATTATTTAGGACTAGCGGGAGCACAGATACGCAGTATTTT 17 TRBJ2-3 TRBD2 few TRBV29-1
CASLGTQGHEQYF TGTGCCAGCCTCGGGACGCAGGGCCACGAGCAGTACTTC 13 TRBJ2-7 . . TRBV10-3
CSASGHQRDRPQETQYF TGCAGTGCTAGTGGGCATCAGCGGGACCGTCCCCAAGAGACCCAGTACTTC 17 TRBJ2-5 TRBD2 . TRBV20-1
CSAGGGGQNTGELFF TGCAGTGCCGGGGGTGGAGGCCAGAACACCGGGGAGCTGTTTTTT 15 TRBJ2-2 . . TRBV20-1
CASRGQAYNTEAFF TGTGCCAGCCGCGGACAGGCCTACAACACTGAAGCTTTCTTT 14 TRBJ1-1 TRBD1 few TRBV7-9
CASSSRELVTDTQYF TGTGCCAGCAGCTCCCGAGAACTAGTCACAGATACGCAGTATTTT 15 TRBJ2-3 . once TRBV7-2
CSARGGTRPQYF TGCAGTGCTAGAGGGGGGACTAGACCGCAGTATTTT 12 TRBJ2-3 TRBD2 . TRBV20-1
CASSLAKGDDYGYTF TGCGCCAGCAGCTTGGCCAAGGGGGACGACTATGGCTACACCTTC 15 TRBJ1-2 . once TRBV5-1
CSAERGTNTEAFF TGCAGCGCGGAGAGGGGTACGAACACTGAAGCTTTCTTT 13 TRBJ1-1 . . TRBV29-1
CASSLAEALTEGGYTF TGTGCCAGCAGCTTAGCGGAAGCCCTTACAGAGGGTGGCTACACCTTC 16 TRBJ1-2 . few TRBV7-9
CASSPDRGYGYTF TGTGCCAGCTCACCTGACAGGGGCTATGGCTACACCTTC 13 TRBJ1-2 TRBD1 . TRBV18
CSARGQGGTEAFF TGCAGTGCTAGAGGGCAGGGAGGGACTGAAGCTTTCTTT 13 TRBJ1-1 . . TRBV20-1
CASSFQTGGPLNEQFF TGTGCCAGCTCGTTTCAAACGGGAGGGCCTTTGAATGAGCAGTTCTTC 16 TRBJ2-1 TRBD2 . TRBV2
CATSRAGAGGETQYF TGTGCCACCAGCAGAGCGGGGGCCGGTGGAGAGACCCAGTACTTC 15 TRBJ2-5 . large TRBV15
CAAQLTGLGNTEAFF TGTGCCGCCCAATTAACAGGGCTTGGCAACACTGAAGCTTTCTTT 15 TRBJ1-1 . few TRBV6-1
CASSLGQGGVKETQYF TGTGCCAGCAGCTTAGGACAGGGGGGCGTCAAAGAGACCCAGTACTTC 16 TRBJ2-5 TRBD1 . TRBV11-2
CASTLGGVPRKNTEAFF TGTGCCAGCACCCTTGGGGGGGTCCCCCGGAAGAACACTGAAGCTTTCTTT 17 TRBJ1-1 . . TRBV28
CASSIAQGLSYEQYF TGTGCCAGTAGTATAGCACAGGGCCTCTCCTACGAGCAGTACTTC 15 TRBJ2-7 . few TRBV19
CASSLAPRTGMNTEAFF TGTGCCAGCAGCTTAGCGCCTCGGACAGGGATGAACACTGAAGCTTTCTTT 17 TRBJ1-1 TRBD1 . TRBV7-2
CASSLSGQPTEAFF TGCGCCAGCAGCTTGAGCGGGCAGCCCACTGAAGCTTTCTTT 14 TRBJ1-1 . . TRBV5-1
CASSPSFGKSSYNEQFF TGTGCCAGCAGCCCCTCCTTCGGGAAGAGCTCCTACAATGAGCAGTTCTTC 17 TRBJ2-1 . . TRBV7-9
CATSGTGSRQPQHF TGTGCCACCAGCGGGACAGGGTCCCGTCAGCCCCAGCATTTT 14 TRBJ1-5 TRBD1 . TRBV15
CSAPGQVDEQFF TGCAGTGCCCCTGGACAGGTTGATGAGCAGTTCTTC 12 TRBJ2-1 TRBD1 . TRBV20-1
CSAPKPGPRAGELFF TGCAGTGCCCCCAAGCCGGGACCACGCGCCGGGGAGCTGTTTTTT 15 TRBJ2-2 . . TRBV20-1
CASSIESSGQETQYF TGTGCCAGTAGTATTGAGTCTAGCGGACAAGAGACCCAGTACTTC 15 TRBJ2-5 TRBD2 once TRBV19
CASWDGLRSPLHF TGTGCCAGCTGGGACGGCCTTAGGTCACCCCTCCACTTT 13 TRBJ1-6 . . TRBV19
CSARSTGAFYGYTF TGCAGTGCTAGGTCGACAGGGGCTTTCTATGGCTACACCTTC 14 TRBJ1-2 TRBD1 . TRBV20-1
CASSEQSTGGEQFF TGTGCCAGTAGTGAGCAATCGACAGGAGGTGAGCAGTTCTTC 14 TRBJ2-1 . . TRBV19
CASSKGENLSTEAFF TGTGCCAGCAGCAAAGGAGAAAACCTCTCCACTGAAGCTTTCTTT 15 TRBJ1-1 . few TRBV21-1
CASSSYRVTDGELFF TGTGCCAGCAGCTCATACAGGGTAACGGACGGGGAGCTGTTTTTT 15 TRBJ2-2 . . TRBV11-3